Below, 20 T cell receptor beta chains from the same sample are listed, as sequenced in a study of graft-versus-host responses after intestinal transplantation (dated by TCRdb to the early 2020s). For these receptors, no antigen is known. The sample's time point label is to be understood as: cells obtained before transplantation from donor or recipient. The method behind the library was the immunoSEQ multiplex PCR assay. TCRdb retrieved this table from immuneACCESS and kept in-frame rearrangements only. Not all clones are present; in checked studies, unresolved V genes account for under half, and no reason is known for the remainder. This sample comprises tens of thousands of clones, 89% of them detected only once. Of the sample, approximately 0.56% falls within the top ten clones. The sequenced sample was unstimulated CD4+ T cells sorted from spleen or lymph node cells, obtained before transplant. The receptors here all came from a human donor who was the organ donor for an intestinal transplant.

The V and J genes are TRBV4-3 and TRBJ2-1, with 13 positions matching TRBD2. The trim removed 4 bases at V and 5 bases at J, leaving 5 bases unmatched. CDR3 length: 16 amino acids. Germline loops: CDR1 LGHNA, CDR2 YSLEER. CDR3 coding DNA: TGCGCCAGCAGCCTCAGACTAGCGGGAGGTGACAATGAGCAGTTCTTC. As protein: CASSLRLAGGDNEQFF.

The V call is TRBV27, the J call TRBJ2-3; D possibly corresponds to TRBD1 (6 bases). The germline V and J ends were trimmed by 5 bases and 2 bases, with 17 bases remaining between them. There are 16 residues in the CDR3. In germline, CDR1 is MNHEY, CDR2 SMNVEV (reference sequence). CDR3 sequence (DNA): TGTGCCAGCAGTAGCCTGGACAGTGGGGCCACAGATACGCAGTATTTT. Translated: CASSSLDSGATDTQYF.

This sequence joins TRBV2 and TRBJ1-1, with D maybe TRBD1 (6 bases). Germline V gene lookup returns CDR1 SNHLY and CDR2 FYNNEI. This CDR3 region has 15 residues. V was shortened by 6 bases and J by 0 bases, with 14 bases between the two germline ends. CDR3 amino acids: CASRDGRGMNTEAFF. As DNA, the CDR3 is TGTGCCAGCAGAGACGGCAGGGGCATGAACACTGAAGCTTTCTTT.

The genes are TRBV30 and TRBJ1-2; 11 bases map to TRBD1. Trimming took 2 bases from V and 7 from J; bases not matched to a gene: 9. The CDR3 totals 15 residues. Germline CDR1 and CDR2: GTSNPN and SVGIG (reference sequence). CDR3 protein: CAWSWVGTGGSGYTF. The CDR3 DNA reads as TGTGCCTGGAGTTGGGTGGGGACAGGGGGATCTGGCTACACCTTC.

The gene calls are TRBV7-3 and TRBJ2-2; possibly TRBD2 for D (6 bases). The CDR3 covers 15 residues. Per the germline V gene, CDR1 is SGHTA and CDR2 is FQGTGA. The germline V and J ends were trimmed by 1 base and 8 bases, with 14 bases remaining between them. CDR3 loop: CASSLSQGGIGELFF. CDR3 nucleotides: TGTGCCAGCAGCTTAAGTCAGGGCGGGATAGGGGAGCTGTTTTTT.

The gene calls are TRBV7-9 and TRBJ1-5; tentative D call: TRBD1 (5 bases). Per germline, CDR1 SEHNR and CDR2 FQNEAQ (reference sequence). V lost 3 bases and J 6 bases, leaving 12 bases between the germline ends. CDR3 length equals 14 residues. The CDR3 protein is CASSFGGESQPQHF. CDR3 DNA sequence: TGTGCCAGCAGCTTTGGGGGGGAAAGTCAGCCCCAGCATTTT. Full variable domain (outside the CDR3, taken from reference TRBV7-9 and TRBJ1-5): DTGVSQNPRHKITKRGQNVTFRCDPISEHNRLYWYRQTLGQGPEFLTYFQNEAQLEKSRLLSDRFSAERPKGSFSTLEIQRTEQGDSAMYLCASSFGGESQPQHFGDGTRLSIL.

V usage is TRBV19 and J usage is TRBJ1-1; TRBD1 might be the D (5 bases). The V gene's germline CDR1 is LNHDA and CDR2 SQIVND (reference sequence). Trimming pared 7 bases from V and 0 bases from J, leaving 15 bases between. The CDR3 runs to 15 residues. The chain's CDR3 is CASTMRSGMNTEAFF. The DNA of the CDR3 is TGTGCCAGTACAATGCGGTCAGGGATGAACACTGAAGCTTTCTTT.

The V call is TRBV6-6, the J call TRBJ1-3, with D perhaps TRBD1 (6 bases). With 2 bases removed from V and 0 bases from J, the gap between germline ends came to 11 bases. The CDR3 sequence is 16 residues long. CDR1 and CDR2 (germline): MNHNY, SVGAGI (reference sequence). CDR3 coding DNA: TGTGCCAGCAGTTACCAGGGGCTAAGCTCTGGAAACACCATATATTTT. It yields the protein CASSYQGLSSGNTIYF.

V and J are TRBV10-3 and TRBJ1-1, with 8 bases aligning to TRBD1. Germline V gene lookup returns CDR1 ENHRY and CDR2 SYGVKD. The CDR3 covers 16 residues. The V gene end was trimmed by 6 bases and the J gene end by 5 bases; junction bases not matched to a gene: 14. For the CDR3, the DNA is TGTGCCATCAGGGGGCGAACAGGGGGAAAGGGGACTGAAGCTTTCTTT. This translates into CAIRGRTGGKGTEAFF.

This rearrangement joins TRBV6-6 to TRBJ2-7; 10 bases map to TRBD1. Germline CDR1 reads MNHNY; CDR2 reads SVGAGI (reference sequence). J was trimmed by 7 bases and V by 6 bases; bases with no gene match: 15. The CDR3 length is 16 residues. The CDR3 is CASSTEGGTGEVEQYF. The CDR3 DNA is TGTGCCAGCAGCACTGAAGGGGGGACAGGGGAGGTGGAGCAGTACTTC.

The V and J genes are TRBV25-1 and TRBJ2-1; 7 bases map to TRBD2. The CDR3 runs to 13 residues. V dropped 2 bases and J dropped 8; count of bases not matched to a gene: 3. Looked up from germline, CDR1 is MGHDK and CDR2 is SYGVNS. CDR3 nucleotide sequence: TGTGCCAGCAGTGAACCAGGGAGGGATGAGCAGTTCTTC. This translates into CASSEPGRDEQFF. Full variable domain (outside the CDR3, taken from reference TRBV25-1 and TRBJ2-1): EADIYQTPRYLVIGTGKKITLECSQTMGHDKMYWYQQDPGMELHLIHYSYGVNSTEKGDLSSESTVSRIRTEHFPLTLESARPSHTSQYLCASSEPGRDEQFFGPGTRLTVL.

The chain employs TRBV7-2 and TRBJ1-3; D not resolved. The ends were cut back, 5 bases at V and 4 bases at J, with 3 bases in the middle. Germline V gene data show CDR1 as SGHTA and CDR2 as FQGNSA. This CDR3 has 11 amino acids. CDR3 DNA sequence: TGTGCCAGCAGCCCAGGAAACACCATATATTTT. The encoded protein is CASSPGNTIYF.

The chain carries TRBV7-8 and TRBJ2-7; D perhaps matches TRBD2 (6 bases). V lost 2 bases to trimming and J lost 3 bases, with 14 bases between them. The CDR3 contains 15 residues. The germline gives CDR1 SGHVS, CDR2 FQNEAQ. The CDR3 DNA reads TGTGCCAGCAGCTTACGGGGCGGGACCAACTACGAGCAGTACTTC. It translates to CASSLRGGTNYEQYF. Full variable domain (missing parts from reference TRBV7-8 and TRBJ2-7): GAGVSQSPRYKVAKRGQDVALRCDPISGHVSLFWYQQALGQGPEFLTYFQNEAQLDKSGLPSDRFFAERPEGSVSTLKIQRTQQEDSAVYLCASSLRGGTNYEQYFGPGTRLTVT.

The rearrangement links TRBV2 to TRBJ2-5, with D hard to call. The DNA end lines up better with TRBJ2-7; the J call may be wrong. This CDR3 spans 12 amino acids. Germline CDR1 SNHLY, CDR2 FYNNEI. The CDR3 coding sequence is TGTGCCAGCACGGTTAGCCCGGCCGAGCAGTACTTC. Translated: CASTVSPAEQYF.

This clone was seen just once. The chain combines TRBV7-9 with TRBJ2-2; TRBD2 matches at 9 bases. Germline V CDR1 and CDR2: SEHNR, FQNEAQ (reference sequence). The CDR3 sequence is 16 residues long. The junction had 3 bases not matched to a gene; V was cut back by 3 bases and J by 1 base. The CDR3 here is CASSLKREVNTGELFF. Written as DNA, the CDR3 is TGTGCCAGCAGCTTGAAGCGGGAGGTGAACACCGGGGAGCTGTTTTTT.

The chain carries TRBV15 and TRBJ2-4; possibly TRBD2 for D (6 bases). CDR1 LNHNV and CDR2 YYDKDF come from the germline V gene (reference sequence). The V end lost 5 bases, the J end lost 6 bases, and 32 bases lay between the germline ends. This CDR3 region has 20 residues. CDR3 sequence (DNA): TGTGCCACCAGCTACCGACGCTTCGAGGCGGTCGGGGGAAATGGAAACATTCAGTACTTC. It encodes CATSYRRFEAVGGNGNIQYF.

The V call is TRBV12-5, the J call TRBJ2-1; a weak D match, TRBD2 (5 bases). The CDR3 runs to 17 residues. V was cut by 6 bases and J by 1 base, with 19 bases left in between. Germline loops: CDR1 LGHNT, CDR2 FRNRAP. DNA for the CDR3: TGTGCTAGTGGCTCAACAGAGCGGCTGGGTTCCTACAATGAGCAGTTCTTC. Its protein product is CASGSTERLGSYNEQFF.

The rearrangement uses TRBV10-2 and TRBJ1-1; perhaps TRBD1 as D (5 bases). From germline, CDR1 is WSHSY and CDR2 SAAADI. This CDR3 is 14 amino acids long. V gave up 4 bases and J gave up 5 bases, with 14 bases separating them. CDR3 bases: TGCGCCAGCAGTGTTTCGGGGGGAAGGACTGAAGCTTTCTTT. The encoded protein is CASSVSGGRTEAFF.

The CDR3 DNA reads TGTGCCAGCAGTTACTCGGGGCCACTTTTCGGAAACACCATATATTTT. Its translation is CASSYSGPLFGNTIYF. The chain uses TRBV6-5 and TRBJ1-3; D might be TRBD1 (5 bases). The CDR3 covers 16 residues. The V end was cut by 0 bases, the J end by 4 bases, with 13 bases between. Germline V gene sequence: CDR1 MNHEY, CDR2 SVGAGI.

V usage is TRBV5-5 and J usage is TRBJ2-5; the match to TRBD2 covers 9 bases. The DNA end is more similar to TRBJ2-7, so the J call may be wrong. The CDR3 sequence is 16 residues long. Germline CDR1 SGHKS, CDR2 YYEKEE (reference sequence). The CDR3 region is CASSGISGSGFYEQYF. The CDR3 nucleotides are TGTGCCAGCAGCGGAATTAGCGGGAGCGGTTTCTACGAGCAGTACTTC.